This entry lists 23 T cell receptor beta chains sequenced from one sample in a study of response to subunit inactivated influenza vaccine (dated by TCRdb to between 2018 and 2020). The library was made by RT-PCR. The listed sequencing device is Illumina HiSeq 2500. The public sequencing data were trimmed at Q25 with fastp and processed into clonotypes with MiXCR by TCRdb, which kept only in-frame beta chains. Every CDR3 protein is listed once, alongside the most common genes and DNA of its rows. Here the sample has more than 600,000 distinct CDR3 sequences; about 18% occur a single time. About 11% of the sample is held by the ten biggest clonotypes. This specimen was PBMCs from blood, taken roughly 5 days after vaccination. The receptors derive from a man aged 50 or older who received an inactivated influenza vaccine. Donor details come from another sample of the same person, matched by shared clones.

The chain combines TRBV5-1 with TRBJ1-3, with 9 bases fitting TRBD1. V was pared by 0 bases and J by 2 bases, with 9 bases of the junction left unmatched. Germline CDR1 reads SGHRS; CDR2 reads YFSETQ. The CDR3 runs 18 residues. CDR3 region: CASSLVTGGTVTGNTIYF. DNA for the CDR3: TGCGCCAGCAGCTTGGTTACAGGGGGCACAGTGACTGGAAACACCATATATTTT.

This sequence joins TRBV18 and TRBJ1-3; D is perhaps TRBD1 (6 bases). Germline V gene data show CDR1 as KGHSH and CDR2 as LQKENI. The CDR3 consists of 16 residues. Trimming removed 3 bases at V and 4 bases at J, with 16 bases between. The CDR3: CASSPGTAGTGNTIYF. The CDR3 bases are TGTGCCAGCTCACCCGGGACCGCGGGGACAGGAAACACCATATATTTT. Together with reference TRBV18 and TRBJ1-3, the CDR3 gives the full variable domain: NAGVMQNPRHLVRRRGQEARLRCSPMKGHSHVYWYRQLPEEGLKFMVYLQKENIIDESGMPKERFSAEFPKEGPSILRIQQVVRGDSAAYFCASSPGTAGTGNTIYFGEGSWLTVV.

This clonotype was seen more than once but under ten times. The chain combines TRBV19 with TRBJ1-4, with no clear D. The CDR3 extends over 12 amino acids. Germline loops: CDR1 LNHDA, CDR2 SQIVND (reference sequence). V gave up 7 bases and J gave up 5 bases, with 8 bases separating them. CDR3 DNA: TGTGCCAGTACGGGCGTCAATGAAAAACTGTTTTTT. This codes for CASTGVNEKLFF.

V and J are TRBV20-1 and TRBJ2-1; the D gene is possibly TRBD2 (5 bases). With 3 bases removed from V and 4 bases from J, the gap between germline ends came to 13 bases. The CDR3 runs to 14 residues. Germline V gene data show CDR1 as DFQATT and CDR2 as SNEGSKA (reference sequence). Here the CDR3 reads CSASRAGRYNEQFF. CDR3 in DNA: TGCAGTGCTAGTAGGGCGGGTCGGTACAATGAGCAGTTCTTC.

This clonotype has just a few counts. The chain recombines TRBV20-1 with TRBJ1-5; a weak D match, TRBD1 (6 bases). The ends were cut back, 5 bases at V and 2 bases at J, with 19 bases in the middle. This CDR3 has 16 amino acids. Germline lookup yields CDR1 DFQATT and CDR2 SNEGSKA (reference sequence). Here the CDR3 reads CSAGPRGRRGNQPQHF. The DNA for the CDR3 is TGCAGTGCTGGTCCCCGGGGGCGCAGGGGCAATCAGCCCCAGCATTTT.

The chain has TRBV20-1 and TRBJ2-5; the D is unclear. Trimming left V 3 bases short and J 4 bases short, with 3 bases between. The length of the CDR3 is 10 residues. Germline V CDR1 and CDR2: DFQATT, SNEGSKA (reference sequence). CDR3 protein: CSASSETQYF. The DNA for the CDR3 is TGCAGTGCTAGCTCAGAGACCCAGTACTTC.

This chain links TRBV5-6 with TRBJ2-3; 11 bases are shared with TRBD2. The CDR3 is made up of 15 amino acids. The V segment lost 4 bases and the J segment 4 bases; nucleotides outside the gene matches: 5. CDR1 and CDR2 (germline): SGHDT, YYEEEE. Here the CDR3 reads CASSHSGGVADTQYF. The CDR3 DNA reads TGTGCCAGCAGCCATAGCGGGGGGGTGGCAGATACGCAGTATTTT.

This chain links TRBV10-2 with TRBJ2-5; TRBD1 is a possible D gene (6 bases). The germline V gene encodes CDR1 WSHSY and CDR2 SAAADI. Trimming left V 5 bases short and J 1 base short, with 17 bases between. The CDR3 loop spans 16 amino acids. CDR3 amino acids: CASSQITGSSQETQYF. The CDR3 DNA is TGCGCCAGCAGTCAGATCACAGGGTCATCCCAAGAGACCCAGTACTTC.

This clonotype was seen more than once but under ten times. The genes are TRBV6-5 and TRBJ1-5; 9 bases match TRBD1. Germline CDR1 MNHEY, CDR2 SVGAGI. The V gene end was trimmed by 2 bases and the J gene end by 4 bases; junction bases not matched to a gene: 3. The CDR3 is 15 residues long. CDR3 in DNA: TGTGCCAGCAGTTACCTGACAGGGGGAAATCAGCCCCAGCATTTT. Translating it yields CASSYLTGGNQPQHF.

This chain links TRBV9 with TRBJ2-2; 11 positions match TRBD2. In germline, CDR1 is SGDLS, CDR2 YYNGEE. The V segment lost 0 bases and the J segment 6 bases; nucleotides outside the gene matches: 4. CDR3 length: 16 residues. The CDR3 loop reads CASSVGTSGSPGELFF. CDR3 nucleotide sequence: TGTGCCAGCAGCGTAGGAACTAGCGGGAGCCCCGGGGAGCTGTTTTTT. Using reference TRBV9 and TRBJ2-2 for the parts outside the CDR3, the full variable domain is DSGVTQTPKHLITATGQRVTLRCSPRSGDLSVYWYQQSLDQGLQFLIQYYNGEERAKGNILERFSAQQFPDLHSELNLSSLELGDSALYFCASSVGTSGSPGELFFGEGSRLTVL.

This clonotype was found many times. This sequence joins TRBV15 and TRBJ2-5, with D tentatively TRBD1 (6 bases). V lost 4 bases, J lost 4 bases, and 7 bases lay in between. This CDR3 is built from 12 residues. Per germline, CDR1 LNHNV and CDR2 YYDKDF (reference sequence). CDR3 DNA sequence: TGTGCCACCAGCACGACAGGAGAGACCCAGTACTTC. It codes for CATSTTGETQYF.

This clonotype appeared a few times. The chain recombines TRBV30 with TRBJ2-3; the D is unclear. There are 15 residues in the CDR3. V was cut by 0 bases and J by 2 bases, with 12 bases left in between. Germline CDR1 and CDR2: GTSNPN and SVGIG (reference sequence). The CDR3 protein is CAWSVPWLITDTQYF. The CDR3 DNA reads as TGTGCCTGGAGTGTACCGTGGCTGATCACAGATACGCAGTATTTT.

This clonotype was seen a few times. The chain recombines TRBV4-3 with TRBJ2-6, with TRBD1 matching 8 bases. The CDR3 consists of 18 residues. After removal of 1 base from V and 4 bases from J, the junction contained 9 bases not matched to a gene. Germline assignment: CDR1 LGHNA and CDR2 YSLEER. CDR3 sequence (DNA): TGCGCCAGCAGCCAAGCGGGACAGGTCTCCTCCGGGGCCAACGTCCTGACTTTC. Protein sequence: CASSQAGQVSSGANVLTF.

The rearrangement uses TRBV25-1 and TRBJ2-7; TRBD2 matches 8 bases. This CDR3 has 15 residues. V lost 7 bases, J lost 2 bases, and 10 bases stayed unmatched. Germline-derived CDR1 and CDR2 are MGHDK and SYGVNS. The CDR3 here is CASIGSQRETYEQYF. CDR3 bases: TGTGCCAGCATTGGTTCCCAGCGGGAGACCTACGAGCAGTACTTC.

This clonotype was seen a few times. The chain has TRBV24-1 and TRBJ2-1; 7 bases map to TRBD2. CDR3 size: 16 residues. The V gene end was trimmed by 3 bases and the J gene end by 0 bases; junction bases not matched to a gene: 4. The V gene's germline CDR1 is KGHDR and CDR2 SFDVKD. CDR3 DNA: TGTGCCACCAGTGATCTAAGGACTAGCTCCTACAATGAGCAGTTCTTC. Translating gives CATSDLRTSSYNEQFF.

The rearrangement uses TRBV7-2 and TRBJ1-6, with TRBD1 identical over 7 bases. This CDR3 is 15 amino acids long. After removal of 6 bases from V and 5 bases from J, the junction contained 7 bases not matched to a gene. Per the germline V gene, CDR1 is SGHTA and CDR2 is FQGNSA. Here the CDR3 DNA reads TGTGCCAGCAGACTCCGACAGGGCCATAATTCACCCCTCCACTTT. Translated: CASRLRQGHNSPLHF.

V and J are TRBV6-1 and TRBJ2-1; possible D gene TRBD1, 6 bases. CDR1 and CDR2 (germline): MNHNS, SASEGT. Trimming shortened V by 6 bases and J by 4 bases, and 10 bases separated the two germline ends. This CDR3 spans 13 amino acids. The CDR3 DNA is TGTGCCAGCAGCTTCAGGGGTTACAATGAGCAGTTCTTC. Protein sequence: CASSFRGYNEQFF.

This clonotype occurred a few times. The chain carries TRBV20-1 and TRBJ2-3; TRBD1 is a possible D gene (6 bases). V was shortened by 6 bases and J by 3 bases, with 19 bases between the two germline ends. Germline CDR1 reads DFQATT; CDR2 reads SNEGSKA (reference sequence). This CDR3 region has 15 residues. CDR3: CSAPQGMRRTDTQYF. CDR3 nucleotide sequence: TGCAGTGCCCCTCAGGGGATGCGGAGAACAGATACGCAGTATTTT.

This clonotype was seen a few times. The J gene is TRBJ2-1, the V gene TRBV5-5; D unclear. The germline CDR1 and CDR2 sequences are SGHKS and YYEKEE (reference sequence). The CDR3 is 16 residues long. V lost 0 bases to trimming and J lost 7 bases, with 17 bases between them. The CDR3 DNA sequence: TGTGCCAGCAGCTTGGGGGTCCTCCGGGCTGGGAATGAGCAGTTCTTC. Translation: CASSLGVLRAGNEQFF.

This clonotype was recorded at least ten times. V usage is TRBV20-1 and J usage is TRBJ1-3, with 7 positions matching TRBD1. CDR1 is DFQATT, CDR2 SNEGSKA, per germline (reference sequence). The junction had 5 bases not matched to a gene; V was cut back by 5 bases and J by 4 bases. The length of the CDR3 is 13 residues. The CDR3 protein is CSASTGVGNTIYF. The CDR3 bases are TGCAGTGCTTCCACAGGGGTCGGAAACACCATATATTTT.

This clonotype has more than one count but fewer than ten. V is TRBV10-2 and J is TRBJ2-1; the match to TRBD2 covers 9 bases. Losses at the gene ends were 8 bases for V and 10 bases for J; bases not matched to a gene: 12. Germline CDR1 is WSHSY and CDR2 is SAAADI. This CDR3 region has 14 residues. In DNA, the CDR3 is TGCGCCAGCTCGAGCGGGAGGCCGGAGGGGGAGCAGTTCTTC. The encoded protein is CASSSGRPEGEQFF.

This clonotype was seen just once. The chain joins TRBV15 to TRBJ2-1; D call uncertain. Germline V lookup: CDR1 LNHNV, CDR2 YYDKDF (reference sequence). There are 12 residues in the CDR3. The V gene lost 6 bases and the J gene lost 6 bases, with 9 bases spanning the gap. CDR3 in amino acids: CATRGGINEQFF. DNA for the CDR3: TGTGCCACCAGAGGCGGAATCAATGAGCAGTTCTTC.

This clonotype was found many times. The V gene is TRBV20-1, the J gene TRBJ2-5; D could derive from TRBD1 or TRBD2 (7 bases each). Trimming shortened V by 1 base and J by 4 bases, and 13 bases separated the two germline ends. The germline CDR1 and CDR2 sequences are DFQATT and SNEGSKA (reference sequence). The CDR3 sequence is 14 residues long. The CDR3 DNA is TGCAGTGCTAGAGGACTAGCAGGGGGAGAGACCCAGTACTTC. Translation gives CSARGLAGGETQYF.